The 27 T cell receptor beta chains listed next were all sequenced from one sample in a study of blood T cell repertoires in COVID-19. Clones were read by immunoSEQ multiplex PCR, and TCRdb kept only the in-frame ones, dropping some. The sample has about 50,000 clones; about 85% are singletons. Sequencing input: peripheral blood. These receptors were taken from a man aged 35 to 55 with active COVID-19.

The chain has TRBV11-2 and TRBJ2-2; 7 nucleotides line up with TRBD1. Per the germline V gene, CDR1 is SGHAT and CDR2 is FQNNGV. V lost 1 base and J lost 5; bases outside the gene matches: 7. This CDR3 spans 16 amino acids. In DNA form, the CDR3 reads TGTGCCAGCAGCTTAGTTTCGGCAGGGGGAACCGGGGAGCTGTTTTTT. It yields the protein CASSLVSAGGTGELFF.

This chain links TRBV15 with TRBJ2-1; weak D call: TRBD2 (7 bases). The ends were cut back, 5 bases at V and 2 bases at J, with 22 bases in the middle. CDR1 and CDR2 (germline): LNHNV, YYDKDF (reference sequence). This CDR3 comprises 18 residues. The CDR3 DNA follows: TGTGCCACCAGCGAGGGGGGGACGGCGGGACACGCCTACAATGAGCAGTTCTTC. Amino acid sequence: CATSEGGTAGHAYNEQFF.

The CDR3 coding sequence is TGTGCCAGCAGCTGGCCAGGGGGCAGCGGCTCCTACGAGCAGTACTTC. This gives the protein CASSWPGGSGSYEQYF. The chain carries TRBV7-6 and TRBJ2-7; 8 nucleotides line up with TRBD1. The length of the CDR3 is 16 residues. The V and J ends lost 4 bases and 0 bases, in that order; junction bases with no gene match: 8. Germline lookup yields CDR1 SGHVS and CDR2 FNYEAQ.

This clone was counted a single time. The chain combines TRBV10-3 with TRBJ2-1, with TRBD1 matching 12 bases. CDR1 and CDR2 from the germline V gene are ENHRY and SYGVKD. CDR3 length: 15 residues. Trimming removed 3 bases from V and 15 bases from J; junction bases left unmatched: 12. The chain's CDR3 is CAISDSGQGALRGFF. The DNA of the CDR3 is TGTGCCATCAGTGACTCGGGACAGGGGGCGCTTAGGGGGTTCTTC.

This clone was detected once. The V and J genes are TRBV30 and TRBJ1-4; 9 positions agree with TRBD1. There are 15 residues in the CDR3. The germline V gene has CDR1 GTSNPN and CDR2 SVGIG (reference sequence). V was clipped by 3 bases and J by 8 bases; unmatched bases: 10. CDR3 protein: CAWRVTGGSQEKLFF. CDR3 bases: TGTGCCTGGAGAGTTACAGGGGGCTCCCAGGAAAAACTGTTTTTT.

V and J are TRBV5-8 and TRBJ2-7; 13 bases fit TRBD2. Germline V gene lookup returns CDR1 SGHTS and CDR2 YDEGEE. The CDR3 has 15 amino acids. The trim removed 4 bases at V and 2 bases at J, leaving 3 bases unmatched. The CDR3 DNA is TGTGCCAGCAGCCAGGGACTAGCGGGGACCTACGAGCAGTACTTC. It yields the protein CASSQGLAGTYEQYF.

The chain combines TRBV10-3 with TRBJ2-6; D is possibly TRBD2 (5 bases). The CDR3 has 17 residues. The germline gives CDR1 ENHRY, CDR2 SYGVKD. With 2 bases removed from V and 0 bases from J, the gap between germline ends came to 11 bases. The CDR3 protein is CAISERAGGSGANVLTF. DNA of the CDR3: TGTGCCATCAGTGAGAGGGCCGGAGGCTCTGGGGCCAACGTCCTGACTTTC.

This sequence joins TRBV14 and TRBJ2-1; D gene unclear. This CDR3 has 15 amino acids. Germline loops: CDR1 SGHDN, CDR2 FVKESK. The V end was cut by 1 base, the J end by 5 bases, with 12 bases between. The DNA for the CDR3 is TGTGCCAGCAGCCAAGTTTCGCGCTTGAACAATGAGCAGTTCTTC. Translation gives CASSQVSRLNNEQFF. The complete variable domain, with remaining parts taken from reference TRBV14 and TRBJ2-1, reads EAGVTQFPSHSVIEKGQTVTLRCDPISGHDNLYWYRRVMGKEIKFLLHFVKESKQDESGMPNNRFLAERTGGTYSTLKVQPAELEDSGVYFCASSQVSRLNNEQFFGPGTRLTVL.

The chain has TRBV18 and TRBJ1-5, with a tentative D call TRBD1 (6 bases). Germline V gives CDR1 KGHSH, CDR2 LQKENI. V lost 6 bases and J 0 bases, leaving 12 bases between the germline ends. This CDR3 comprises 15 residues. The CDR3 DNA reads as TGTGCCAGCTCCCCTCCGGGACATAGCAATCAGCCCCAGCATTTT. Translation: CASSPPGHSNQPQHF. Variable domain in full (rest from reference TRBV18 and TRBJ1-5): NAGVMQNPRHLVRRRGQEARLRCSPMKGHSHVYWYRQLPEEGLKFMVYLQKENIIDESGMPKERFSAEFPKEGPSILRIQQVVRGDSAAYFCASSPPGHSNQPQHFGDGTRLSIL.

By proportion, this clone is medium-sized. V gene TRBV11-1 combines with J gene TRBJ2-2; D ambiguous. Germline CDR1 SGHAT, CDR2 FQDESV (reference sequence). The CDR3 runs to 15 residues. Trimming cost V 1 base and J 2 bases, with 8 bases left between them. As DNA, the CDR3 is TGTGCCAGCAGCTTAGTTGGGCTAAACACCGGGGAGCTGTTTTTT. Translated, it gives CASSLVGLNTGELFF.

The V call is TRBV24-1, the J call TRBJ2-3; 9 bases are a match to TRBD2. The CDR3 covers 16 residues. The germline gives CDR1 KGHDR, CDR2 SFDVKD. J was trimmed by 3 bases and V by 0 bases; bases with no gene match: 3. CDR3 region: CATSDLAGGVTDTQYF. The CDR3 DNA sequence: TGTGCCACCAGTGATTTGGCGGGAGGGGTAACAGATACGCAGTATTTT.

The chain combines TRBV7-3 with TRBJ1-3; D is unresolved. Germline V gives CDR1 SGHTA, CDR2 FQGTGA. The CDR3 contains 16 residues. V was pared by 5 bases and J by 0 bases, with 14 bases between. Written as DNA, the CDR3 is TGTGCCAGCAGCAAGAGACACGAAAGCTCTGGAAACACCATATATTTT. As protein: CASSKRHESSGNTIYF.

J is TRBJ2-1 and V is TRBV4-1, with D possibly being TRBD1 (6 bases). Trimming cost V 7 bases and J 1 base, with 11 bases left between them. CDR1 and CDR2 from the germline V gene are MGHRA and YSYEKL. The CDR3 totals 14 residues. As DNA, the CDR3 is TGCGCCAGCAAACAGGGTACTTCCTACAATGAGCAGTTCTTC. Translating it yields CASKQGTSYNEQFF.

V is TRBV19 and J is TRBJ1-1, with D possibly TRBD1 on 6 matching bases. Germline assignment: CDR1 LNHDA and CDR2 SQIVND (reference sequence). The CDR3 runs 14 residues. V lost 3 bases, J lost 2 bases, and 10 bases lay in between. CDR3: CASSIGGPNTEAFF. CDR3 nucleotide sequence: TGTGCCAGTAGTATCGGGGGGCCTAACACTGAAGCTTTCTTT.

V gene TRBV18 combines with J gene TRBJ1-1; D perhaps matches TRBD1 (5 bases). Trimming removed 4 bases at V and 3 bases at J, with 12 bases between. The CDR3 spans 14 residues. Looked up from germline, CDR1 is KGHSH and CDR2 is LQKENI. Here the CDR3 reads CASSRGGTDTEAFF. The CDR3 DNA follows: TGTGCCAGCTCACGGGGGGGGACGGACACTGAAGCTTTCTTT.

In DNA form, the CDR3 reads TGTGCCAGTAGTAACAGGGGGTTCGACACTGAAGCTTTCTTT. Its translation: CASSNRGFDTEAFF. The chain joins TRBV19 to TRBJ1-1, with 8 bases lining up with TRBD1. Germline V gives CDR1 LNHDA, CDR2 SQIVND (reference sequence). Trimming at V came to 4 bases and at J to 3 bases, leaving 4 bases not matched to a gene. The CDR3 has 14 residues.

This clone came up a few times. The gene calls are TRBV28 and TRBJ1-1; no clear D gene. Deletions cut 4 bases from V and 7 bases from J, with 13 bases between. The CDR3 runs 13 residues. Germline CDR1 is MDHEN and CDR2 is SYDVKM. The CDR3 reads CASSSITGDEAFF. CDR3 bases: TGTGCCAGCAGTTCTATTACGGGAGATGAAGCTTTCTTT.

The chain is built from TRBV14 and TRBJ2-5; tentative D call: TRBD1 (5 bases). CDR1 and CDR2 from the germline V gene are SGHDN and FVKESK. Trimming cost V 0 bases and J 5 bases, with 10 bases left between them. CDR3 length: 14 amino acids. The CDR3 DNA is TGTGCCAGCAGCCAAGAGATCAGGGTTGAGACCCAGTACTTC. Translated, it gives CASSQEIRVETQYF.

The J gene is TRBJ1-4, the V gene TRBV6-6; D gene uncertain. This CDR3 region has 16 residues. CDR1 is MNHNY and CDR2 is SVGAGI in the germline V gene (reference sequence). The V and J ends lost 5 bases and 1 base respectively, with 14 bases between them. The CDR3 loop is CASSPKFGVTNEKLFF. The CDR3 region has the DNA TGTGCCAGCAGTCCAAAGTTCGGGGTAACTAATGAAAAACTGTTTTTT.

The CDR3 nucleotides are TGTGCCAGCTCATTCCGGGACAGGGGGCAGAATGAGCAGTTCTTC. It codes for CASSFRDRGQNEQFF. This sequence joins TRBV18 and TRBJ2-1; 12 bases line up with TRBD1. The CDR3 runs to 15 residues. The V gene's germline CDR1 is KGHSH and CDR2 LQKENI. V lost 5 bases, J lost 7 bases, and 6 bases stayed unmatched.

CDR3 in DNA: TGTGCCAGGCCGCAAAGCGGCACTGAAGCTTTCTTT. Translating gives CARPQSGTEAFF. The rearrangement uses TRBV2 and TRBJ1-1, with D unresolved. The CDR3 runs 12 residues. Germline V gene data show CDR1 as SNHLY and CDR2 as FYNNEI. The V gene lost 9 bases and the J gene lost 4 bases, with 12 bases spanning the gap. Supplemented by reference TRBV2 and TRBJ1-1, the full variable domain reads EPEVTQTPSHQVTQMGQEVILRCVPISNHLYFYWYRQILGQKVEFLVSFYNNEISEKSEIFDDQFSVERPDGSNFTLKIRSTKLEDSAMYFCARPQSGTEAFFGQGTRLTVV.

The chain carries TRBV5-5 and TRBJ2-5, with 14 bases that match TRBD2. The CDR3 is made up of 16 amino acids. CDR1 is SGHKS and CDR2 is YYEKEE in the germline V gene (reference sequence). V gave up 2 bases and J gave up 5 bases; unmatched junction bases: 5. CDR3 loop: CASSFRLAGGFETQYF. The DNA for the CDR3 is TGTGCCAGCAGCTTCCGACTAGCGGGAGGGTTTGAGACCCAGTACTTC. The full variable domain, in which reference TRBV5-5 and TRBJ2-5 provide the parts outside the CDR3, is DAGVTQSPTHLIKTRGQQVTLRCSPISGHKSVSWYQQVLGQGPQFIFQYYEKEERGRGNFPDRFSARQFPNYSSELNVNALLLGDSALYLCASSFRLAGGFETQYFGPGTRLLVL.

The V gene is TRBV11-3, the J gene TRBJ1-1; the D is unclear. The CDR3 runs to 13 residues. With 6 bases removed from V and 5 bases from J, the gap between germline ends came to 13 bases. Germline CDR1 is SGHNT and CDR2 is YENEEA. The CDR3 DNA follows: TGTGCCAGCAGGCAGACTACTGGGACTGAAGCTTTCTTT. Protein product: CASRQTTGTEAFF. The full variable domain, with the rest looked up from reference TRBV11-3 and TRBJ1-1, is EAGVVQSPRYKIIEKKQPVAFWCNPISGHNTLYWYLQNLGQGPELLIRYENEEAVDDSQLPKDRFSAERLKGVDSTLKIQPAELGDSAVYLCASRQTTGTEAFFGQGTRLTVV.

The genes are TRBV12-3 or TRBV12-4 and TRBJ2-7; D is unresolved. Trimming stripped 6 bases from V and 3 bases from J, with 12 bases between. CDR3 length: 13 amino acids. Here the CDR3 DNA reads TGTGCCAGCAGCCGCACTTCCGTCTACGAGCAGTACTTC. It encodes CASSRTSVYEQYF.

The chain couples TRBV5-4 to TRBJ1-5; possibly TRBD1 for D (5 bases). CDR3 length: 15 amino acids. In germline, CDR1 is SGHNT, CDR2 YYREEE (reference sequence). Trimming removed 0 bases at V and 5 bases at J, with 12 bases between. CDR3 coding DNA: TGTGCCAGCAGCTTGGGGGCTCCGGGGGATCAGCCCCAGCATTTT. Protein sequence: CASSLGAPGDQPQHF.

This chain links TRBV19 with TRBJ1-2; 8 bases match TRBD1. The CDR3 spans 13 residues. After removal of 6 bases from V and 4 bases from J, the junction contained 4 bases not matched to a gene. CDR1 is LNHDA and CDR2 is SQIVND in the germline V gene (reference sequence). The CDR3 region has the DNA TGTGCCAGTAGGATGGGACAGGCCTATGGCTACACCTTC. This encodes CASRMGQAYGYTF.

V usage is TRBV21-1 and J usage is TRBJ2-7; TRBD1, the table's D call, was not compared with the DNA. TRBV21-1 is annotated as a pseudogene. The CDR3 runs to 19 residues. CDR3 sequence (DNA): TGTGCCAGCAGCACCTCCACACCGGACAGAGACCATTTAACCTACGAGCAGTACTTC. Translation: CASSTSTPDRDHLTYEQYF.